The 30 T cell receptor beta chains in this list originate from one sample, sequenced in a study of molecular identifiers for immune sequencing clone quantification. Via MiXCR, TCRdb re-called the PCR reads, giving one row per CDR3 protein. The sample lists about 330,000 distinct CDR3 sequences; 24% were seen once. Sequenced input: naive CD8+ T cells from blood, with Jurkat cell RNA spiked in. Subset here: FACS-sorted CD8+CD4-CCR7+CD45RA+ naive T cells. These receptors were obtained from a human donor in good health. Some libraries in this study had Jurkat cell RNA spiked in.

This clonotype occurred many times. The CDR3 sequence: CASSIFGVEDTQYF. CDR3 bases: TGTGCCAGTAGTATTTTTGGGGTTGAAGATACGCAGTATTTT. The chain links TRBV19 to TRBJ2-3, with D unresolved. V shed 3 bases and J shed 5 bases, with 12 bases lying between them. Germline V gene data show CDR1 as LNHDA and CDR2 as SQIVND (reference sequence). CDR3 length equals 14 residues. Supplemented by reference TRBV19 and TRBJ2-3, the full variable domain reads DGGITQSPKYLFRKEGQNVTLSCEQNLNHDAMYWYRQDPGQGLRLIYYSQIVNDFQKGDIAEGYSVSREKKESFPLTVTSAQKNPTAFYLCASSIFGVEDTQYFGPGTRLTVL.

The chain employs TRBV6-2 or TRBV6-3 and TRBJ2-2; 8 bases align to TRBD2. The CDR3 totals 16 residues. V gave up 10 bases and J gave up 3 bases; unmatched junction bases: 13. Per germline, CDR1 MNHEY and CDR2 SVGEGT. CDR3 sequence: CATSFSGTRDTGELFF. Here the CDR3 DNA reads TGTGCCACCTCATTTTCCGGGACTAGGGACACCGGGGAGCTGTTTTTT.

In this sample, this clonotype turned up a few times. The chain combines TRBV20-1 with TRBJ2-7; weak D call: TRBD2 (6 bases). The germline CDR1 and CDR2 sequences are DFQATT and SNEGSKA (reference sequence). The V end was cut by 5 bases, the J end by 0 bases, with 11 bases between. This CDR3 comprises 13 residues. As DNA, the CDR3 is TGCAGTGCTGCGGGAAGGAGCTCCTACGAGCAGTACTTC. Translated: CSAAGRSSYEQYF.

This clonotype was seen ten or more times. DNA of the CDR3: TGTGCCAGCACCCCTTACAGGGGATCTCGGTCCGAGCAGTACTTC. It is translated as CASTPYRGSRSEQYF. The V call is TRBV28, the J call TRBJ2-7; TRBD1 aligns across 7 bases. CDR3 length: 15 residues. J lost 6 bases, V lost 7 bases, and 15 bases had no gene match. The germline V gene encodes CDR1 MDHEN and CDR2 SYDVKM.

This clonotype was seen at least ten times. The genes are TRBV28 and TRBJ2-7, with 7 positions matching TRBD1. The CDR3 loop spans 14 amino acids. V was pared by 5 bases and J by 2 bases, with 6 bases of the junction left unmatched. Germline CDR1 is MDHEN and CDR2 is SYDVKM. CDR3 coding DNA: TGTGCCAGCAGTGGGGACAGCCGAGCCTACGAGCAGTACTTC. It translates to CASSGDSRAYEQYF.

This clonotype turned up a few times. The rearrangement links TRBV28 to TRBJ2-7; 12 bases are a match to TRBD2. CDR1 MDHEN and CDR2 SYDVKM come from the germline V gene. V was clipped by 6 bases and J by 2 bases; unmatched bases: 11. This CDR3 spans 17 amino acids. The CDR3: CASSPPGTSGWAYEQYF. DNA of the CDR3: TGTGCCAGCAGCCCGCCCGGGACTAGCGGGTGGGCCTACGAGCAGTACTTC.

This clonotype was seen a few times. The rearrangement uses TRBV30 and TRBJ2-2; perhaps TRBD2 as D (6 bases). Germline CDR1 GTSNPN, CDR2 SVGIG (reference sequence). V gave up 4 bases and J gave up 5 bases, with 11 bases separating them. The CDR3 is made up of 13 amino acids. The CDR3 sequence is CAWMTGGTGELFF. The CDR3 coding sequence is TGTGCCTGGATGACCGGGGGTACCGGGGAGCTGTTTTTT.

On this clonotype itself: This may stem from a read error, because a much larger clone lies one nucleotide away. This CDR3 fails to terminate in the conserved phenylalanine or tryptophan, so it likely reflects a read error. J is TRBJ2-2 and V is TRBV6-2 or TRBV6-3; no clear D. V lost 5 bases and J 5 bases, leaving 6 bases between the germline ends. The CDR3 has 12 residues. Germline lookup yields CDR1 MNHEY and CDR2 SVGEGT. The CDR3 region has the DNA TGTGCCAGCAGTCATAAGACCGGGGAGCTGTTTATT. This translates into CASSHKTGELFI.

Comments on this clonotype: Since a much larger clone is just one base distant, this may be a read error. The chain links TRBV5-3 to TRBJ2-3, with 8 bases lining up with TRBD2. TRBV5-3 is an open reading frame, and its role is uncertain. V trimming: 8 bases; J trimming: 4 bases; junction bases outside the gene matches: 12. The CDR3 has 15 residues. In nucleotides, the CDR3 is TGTGCCAGCAGCGGGGGACGGGAAAGCCCAGATACGCAGTATTTT. Translating gives CASSGGRESPDTQYF.

This clonotype was found many times. The chain is built from TRBV7-8 and TRBJ2-5, with D perhaps matching TRBD2 (7 bases). This CDR3 is 16 amino acids long. Looked up from germline, CDR1 is SGHVS and CDR2 is FQNEAQ. Trimming cost V 5 bases and J 1 base, with 17 bases left between them. DNA of the CDR3: TGTGCCAGCAGCCCCCCTTTTGCGGGGGCCCAAGAGACCCAGTACTTC. Amino acids: CASSPPFAGAQETQYF.

The chain combines TRBV20-1 with TRBJ1-2; the D gene is possibly TRBD1 (6 bases). The CDR3 sequence is 15 residues long. The germline gives CDR1 DFQATT, CDR2 SNEGSKA (reference sequence). Trimming took off 0 bases at V and 4 bases at J, with 15 bases between the two ends. The CDR3 region is CSARESGAIFYGYTF. The CDR3 DNA follows: TGCAGTGCTAGAGAGTCAGGGGCCATTTTCTATGGCTACACCTTC.

In the case of this clonotype: One junction end disagrees with the germline gene, perhaps due to a read error. V usage is TRBV30 and J usage is TRBJ2-2; 10 nucleotides agree with TRBD1. CDR1 is GTSNPN and CDR2 is SVGIG in the germline V gene (reference sequence). The CDR3 totals 14 residues. CDR3: CAWSVGQGVGQLFF. The CDR3 DNA reads TGTGCCTGGAGTGTAGGACAGGGGGTCGGGCAGCTGTTTTTT.

At least ten counts were recorded for this clonotype. The V call is TRBV7-6, the J call TRBJ1-1; D not resolved. From germline, CDR1 is SGHVS and CDR2 FNYEAQ. Deletions cut 6 bases from V and 0 bases from J, with 8 bases between. This CDR3 has 13 residues. The CDR3 DNA sequence: TGTGCCAGCAGGGACGGCATGAACACTGAAGCTTTCTTT. It yields the protein CASRDGMNTEAFF.

Of note for this clonotype: Germline is not matched at one junction end, which may reflect a read error. V and J are TRBV20-1 and TRBJ2-3; 7 bases line up with TRBD2. The CDR3 consists of 13 residues. Germline CDR1 DFQATT, CDR2 SNEGSKA (reference sequence). The CDR3 spells CSAAGVNTDTRYF. The CDR3 DNA is TGCAGTGCTGCGGGGGTCAACACAGATACGCGGTATTTT.

The chain uses TRBV19 and TRBJ2-1; TRBD1 matches at 10 bases. The CDR3 sequence is 15 residues long. The germline gives CDR1 LNHDA, CDR2 SQIVND (reference sequence). The V and J ends lost 5 bases and 5 bases, in that order; junction bases with no gene match: 6. This CDR3 is CASSPGQGLHNEQFF. DNA of the CDR3: TGTGCCAGTAGTCCGGGACAGGGGCTGCACAATGAGCAGTTCTTC.

This clonotype was found many times. This sequence joins TRBV2 and TRBJ1-5; D is ambiguous. V gave up 3 bases and J gave up 0 bases, with 12 bases separating them. The germline CDR1 and CDR2 sequences are SNHLY and FYNNEI. This CDR3 region has 16 residues. The CDR3 is CASSDGRRISNQPQHF. CDR3 nucleotide sequence: TGTGCCAGCAGTGACGGGCGGAGAATTAGCAATCAGCCCCAGCATTTT.

This clonotype was found many times. This sequence joins TRBV13 and TRBJ2-5; D is uncertain. This CDR3 is 14 amino acids long. Trimming left V 0 bases short and J 1 base short, with 6 bases between. CDR1 is PRHDT, CDR2 FYEKMQ, per germline (reference sequence). CDR3 loop: CASSLGGIQETQYF. CDR3 sequence (DNA): TGTGCCAGCAGCTTAGGTGGAATCCAAGAGACCCAGTACTTC.

This clonotype was detected many times. This chain connects TRBV7-9 to TRBJ1-5; D gene ambiguous. Between the trimmed V and J ends, which lost 5 bases and 0 bases, there was a span of 11 bases. This CDR3 comprises 15 residues. The V gene's germline CDR1 is SEHNR and CDR2 FQNEAQ (reference sequence). The CDR3 region is CASSPEGGSNQPQHF. The DNA of the CDR3 is TGTGCCAGCAGCCCAGAAGGTGGTAGCAATCAGCCCCAGCATTTT.

The chain uses TRBV7-9 and TRBJ2-3; 7 nucleotides align to TRBD2. Germline V gene data show CDR1 as SEHNR and CDR2 as FQNEAQ (reference sequence). CDR3 length equals 12 residues. With 5 bases clipped from V and 14 bases from J, the junction kept 10 bases outside the gene matches. CDR3 coding DNA: TGTGCCAGCAGCCCCGCGGGGGATCCGCCGTATTTT. Encoded protein: CASSPAGDPPYF.

This clonotype occurred many times. CDR3 residues: CSVEWESTDTQYF. CDR3 DNA: TGCAGCGTTGAATGGGAAAGCACAGATACGCAGTATTTT. V is TRBV29-1 and J is TRBJ2-3, with D unresolved. This CDR3 is built from 13 residues. From germline, CDR1 is SQVTM and CDR2 ANQGSEA. V was clipped by 2 bases and J by 0 bases, with 6 bases between them.

This clonotype was observed at least ten times. The chain links TRBV28 to TRBJ2-7; no firm D call. CDR3 length equals 14 residues. Germline CDR1 and CDR2: MDHEN and SYDVKM. Trimming pared 6 bases from V and 4 bases from J, leaving 16 bases between. CDR3 protein: CASSLRVEVYEQYF. The CDR3 DNA sequence: TGTGCCAGCAGCCTACGGGTCGAGGTATACGAGCAGTACTTC.

This clonotype showed up many times. J is TRBJ1-2 and V is TRBV4-3; D gene unclear. This CDR3 spans 15 amino acids. The V end lost 0 bases, the J end lost 0 bases, and 8 bases lay between the germline ends. Germline V gene lookup returns CDR1 LGHNA and CDR2 YSLEER. CDR3 DNA sequence: TGCGCCAGCAGCCAAGAACGGACCACTAACTATGGCTACACCTTC. Its translation: CASSQERTTNYGYTF.

The rearrangement joins TRBV24-1 to TRBJ2-3; no clear D gene. V was trimmed by 1 base and J by 2 bases, leaving 3 bases between them. CDR3 length: 13 residues. Germline V lookup: CDR1 KGHDR, CDR2 SFDVKD. The CDR3 DNA reads as TGTGCCACCAGTGATTTCCACACAGATACGCAGTATTTT. This sequence encodes CATSDFHTDTQYF.

About this clonotype itself: A read error is likely, as this CDR3 ends without the conserved phenylalanine or tryptophan. This sequence joins TRBV7-8 and TRBJ2-1; D uncertain. V dropped 0 bases and J dropped 0 bases, with 6 bases sitting between them. CDR3 length: 15 residues. Germline V gene data show CDR1 as SGHVS and CDR2 as FQNEAQ. The CDR3 DNA reads TGTGCCAGCAGCTTAGCGCCCAGCTCCTACAATGAGCAGTTCCTC. Translation gives CASSLAPSSYNEQFL.

This clonotype was seen a single time. A single base separates this from a much larger clone, so it may be a read error. The genes are TRBV14 and TRBJ2-3; D is unclear. This CDR3 is 13 amino acids long. The germline CDR1 and CDR2 sequences are SGHDN and FVKESK. This CDR3 is CASNQVVADTQYF. The CDR3 coding sequence is TGTGCCAGCAACCAAGTTGTGGCAGATACGCAGTATTTT.

This clonotype has only a few counts. V gene TRBV2 combines with J gene TRBJ2-5; TRBD1 is a possible D gene (6 bases). Trimming left V 4 bases short and J 1 base short, with 16 bases between. The CDR3 contains 16 residues. In germline, CDR1 is SNHLY, CDR2 FYNNEI. CDR3 in DNA: TGTGCCAGCAGTGGGAGTGAAGGGACAATCCAAGAGACCCAGTACTTC. Encoded protein: CASSGSEGTIQETQYF.

This clonotype came up a few times. The chain carries TRBV9 and TRBJ1-4; D not certain. This CDR3 has 16 residues. Germline V gene lookup returns CDR1 SGDLS and CDR2 YYNGEE. V lost 3 bases, J lost 7 bases, and 19 bases lay in between. The CDR3 DNA reads TGTGCCAGCAGCGCGGGTCACCAGACCCTTGGTGAAAAACTGTTTTTT. Protein: CASSAGHQTLGEKLFF. Based on the CDR3 plus reference TRBV9 and TRBJ1-4, the full variable domain is DSGVTQTPKHLITATGQRVTLRCSPRSGDLSVYWYQQSLDQGLQFLIQYYNGEERAKGNILERFSAQQFPDLHSELNLSSLELGDSALYFCASSAGHQTLGEKLFFGSGTQLSVL.

The chain couples TRBV7-9 to TRBJ2-7, with 9 bases fitting TRBD2. The V and J ends lost 4 bases and 1 base, in that order; junction bases with no gene match: 5. This CDR3 comprises 15 residues. Germline V gives CDR1 SEHNR, CDR2 FQNEAQ (reference sequence). As DNA, the CDR3 is TGTGCCAGCAGCTCAGCGGGAGGTCATTCCTACGAGCAGTACTTC. Translation: CASSSAGGHSYEQYF.

As concerns this clonotype: Given a much more abundant clone one base away, this may be a read error. The V call is TRBV14, the J call TRBJ1-2, with a possible D match to TRBD1 (5 bases). Looked up from germline, CDR1 is SGHDN and CDR2 is FVKESK. This CDR3 is 16 amino acids long. Trimming took 2 bases from V and 4 from J, leaving 17 bases between them. The DNA for the CDR3 is TGTGCCAGCAGCCAACCCTCAGGGACGGGCGGCTATGGCTACACCTTC. Its protein is CASSQPSGTGGYGYTF.

This clonotype was found many times. This chain joins TRBV5-6 and TRBJ2-7; D perhaps matches TRBD2 (5 bases). The germline gives CDR1 SGHDT, CDR2 YYEEEE. The V end lost 0 bases, the J end lost 5 bases, and 15 bases lay between the germline ends. The CDR3 sequence is 15 residues long. The CDR3 coding sequence is TGTGCCAGCAGCTTGGGTGGCGGGTCGGAGAACGAGCAGTACTTC. Amino acid sequence: CASSLGGGSENEQYF.